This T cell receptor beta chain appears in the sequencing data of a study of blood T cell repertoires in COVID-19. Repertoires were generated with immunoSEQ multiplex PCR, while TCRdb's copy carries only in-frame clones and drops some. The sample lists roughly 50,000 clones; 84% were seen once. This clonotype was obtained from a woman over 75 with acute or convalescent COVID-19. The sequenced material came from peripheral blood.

CDR3 nucleotide sequence: TGCGCCAGCAGCTTGGAAGGGGGCTCGTACGAGCAGTACTTC. This encodes CASSLEGGSYEQYF. The chain uses TRBV5-1 and TRBJ2-7; TRBD1 matches 7 bases. Unmatched junction bases numbered 4, after V lost 0 bases and J lost 4 bases. Germline-derived CDR1 and CDR2 are SGHRS and YFSETQ. The length of the CDR3 is 14 residues.